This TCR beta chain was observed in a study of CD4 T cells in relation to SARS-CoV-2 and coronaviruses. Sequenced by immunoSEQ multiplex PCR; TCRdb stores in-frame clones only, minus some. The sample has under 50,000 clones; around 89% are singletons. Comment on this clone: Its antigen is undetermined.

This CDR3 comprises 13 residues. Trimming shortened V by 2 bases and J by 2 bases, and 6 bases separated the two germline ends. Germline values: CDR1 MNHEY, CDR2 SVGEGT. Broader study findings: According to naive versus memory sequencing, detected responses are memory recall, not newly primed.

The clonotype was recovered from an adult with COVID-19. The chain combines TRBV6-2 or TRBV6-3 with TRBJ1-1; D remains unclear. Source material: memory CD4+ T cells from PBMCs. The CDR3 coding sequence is TGTGCCAGCAGTTACCTTGGAAACACTGAAGCTTTCTTT. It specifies CASSYLGNTEAFF.